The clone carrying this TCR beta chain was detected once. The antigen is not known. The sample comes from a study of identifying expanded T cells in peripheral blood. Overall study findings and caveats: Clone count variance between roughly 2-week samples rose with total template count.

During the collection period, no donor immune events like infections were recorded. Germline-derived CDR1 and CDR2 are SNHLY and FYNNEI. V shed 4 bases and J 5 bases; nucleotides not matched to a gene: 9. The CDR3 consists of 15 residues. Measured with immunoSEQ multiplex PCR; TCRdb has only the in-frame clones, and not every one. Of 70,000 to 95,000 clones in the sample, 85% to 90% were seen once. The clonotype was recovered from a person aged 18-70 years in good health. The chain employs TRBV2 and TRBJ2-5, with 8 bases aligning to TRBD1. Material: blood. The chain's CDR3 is CASSVGPGGGETQYF. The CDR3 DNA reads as TGTGCCAGCAGTGTCGGACCAGGGGGCGGCGAGACCCAGTACTTC.